The present entry profiles one T cell receptor (beta chain) with its context. Antigen unknown. The CDR3 runs 18 residues. Per germline, CDR1 SGHRS and CDR2 YFSETQ. V gave up 4 bases and J gave up 1 base; unmatched junction bases: 14. Primed by a sample-barcoded 5' primer and a J-beta primer mix, a second PCR proceeded for about 6 to 11 cycles. Each cDNA was tagged by a template-switch adaptor containing 12 random nucleotides. At least 2.5 million CDR3-containing paired-end reads were obtained per sample. TCRdb processed the 5' RACE reads anew with MiXCR; each CDR3 protein has one entry. The sample has approximately 900,000 distinct CDR3 sequences; almost 30% are singletons. The data stem from a study of blood T cells in healthy people across ages. Whole-study results and caveats: The study could not conclusively compare naive and antigen-experienced cells, given its unsorted PBMCs. TCR beta diversity, measured per million T cells, fell in a roughly linear way with age.

These data also formed part of another study, on T cells of mothers and their children.

The sample taken for sequencing was blood. The clonotype was recovered from a woman between 40 and 50 years old in good health. This chain links TRBV5-1 with TRBJ2-1; 7 nucleotides match TRBD1. The CDR3 is CASSPGVIGGSSYNEQFF. CDR3 DNA sequence: TGCGCCAGCAGCCCAGGGGTGATAGGGGGCAGTTCCTACAATGAGCAGTTCTTC.